The rows below give T cell receptor beta chains drawn from one sample of a study of monozygotic twins with inflammatory bowel disease. TCRdb reanalyzed the 5' RACE reads, giving one entry per CDR3 protein sequence and no DNA. The sample holds more than 350,000 distinct CDR3 sequences. Sequencing was carried out using blood. The receptors originated from a human donor with ulcerative colitis or Crohn's disease, or a healthy co-twin of an affected twin (not recorded which). The CDR3 runs from the conserved cysteine through the conserved F or W.

v_call: TRBV20-1
j_call: TRBJ2-2
cdr3_aa: CSAPRAPGELFF

v_call: TRBV12-3/TRBV12-4
j_call: TRBJ2-1
cdr3_aa: CASSHQTQTNEQFF

v_call: TRBV6-5
j_call: TRBJ1-2
cdr3_aa: CASSLRQNYGYTF

v_call: TRBV5-1
j_call: TRBJ2-1
cdr3_aa: CASSSSGTPPDNEQFF

v_call: TRBV7-2
j_call: TRBJ2-3
cdr3_aa: CASTPGGTQYF

v_call: TRBV4-3
j_call: TRBJ1-5
cdr3_aa: CASSQVAGYSNQPQHF

v_call: TRBV11-2
j_call: TRBJ2-5
cdr3_aa: CASSLERLAEETQYF

v_call: TRBV10-3
j_call: TRBJ2-3
cdr3_aa: CAISDQGRVRTDTQYF

v_call: TRBV4-1
j_call: TRBJ2-7
cdr3_aa: CASSHREGVGYEQYF

v_call: TRBV18
j_call: TRBJ2-7
cdr3_aa: CASSEAGGPYEQYF

v_call: TRBV7-2
j_call: TRBJ2-1
cdr3_aa: CASSLSSGTGNEQFF

v_call: TRBV15
j_call: TRBJ2-2
cdr3_aa: CATSRDLGRGSTGELFF

v_call: TRBV5-6
j_call: TRBJ1-5
cdr3_aa: CASSLGGGNSNQPQHF

v_call: TRBV24-1
j_call: TRBJ2-3
cdr3_aa: CATSDFSDTQYF

v_call: TRBV29-1
j_call: TRBJ2-1
cdr3_aa: CSARRRVSFDEQFF

v_call: TRBV28
j_call: TRBJ2-3
cdr3_aa: CGKDPGVSDTQYF

v_call: TRBV4-1
j_call: TRBJ1-5
cdr3_aa: CASSLNWQRHQPQHF

v_call: TRBV30
j_call: TRBJ2-7
cdr3_aa: CAWRNRGSYEQYF

v_call: TRBV4-1
j_call: TRBJ2-5
cdr3_aa: CASSQDPNQETQYF

v_call: TRBV7-2
j_call: TRBJ2-5
cdr3_aa: CASSLGRTVLSGETQYF

v_call: TRBV12-3/TRBV12-4
j_call: TRBJ2-1
cdr3_aa: CASSPTGRNYNEQFF

v_call: TRBV19
j_call: TRBJ1-5
cdr3_aa: CASSQQQGENQPQHF

v_call: TRBV20-1
j_call: TRBJ2-7
cdr3_aa: CSAPKGRVGQYF

v_call: TRBV30
j_call: TRBJ2-3
cdr3_aa: CAWRRQVLTDTQYF

v_call: TRBV3-1
j_call: TRBJ2-7
cdr3_aa: CASSRTGGFTYEQYF

v_call: TRBV5-1
j_call: TRBJ2-1
cdr3_aa: CASSSGGRYNEQFF

v_call: TRBV5-1
j_call: TRBJ2-1
cdr3_aa: CASSTVQSSYNEQFF

v_call: TRBV7-2
j_call: TRBJ2-3
cdr3_aa: CASSVLLAGGPKDTQYF

v_call: TRBV6-2/TRBV6-3
j_call: TRBJ2-7
cdr3_aa: CASSALRGEDYEQYF

v_call: TRBV20-1
j_call: TRBJ1-3
cdr3_aa: CSASNVGLSGNTIYF

v_call: TRBV7-9
j_call: TRBJ2-7
cdr3_aa: CASSSLPTGQESEQYF

v_call: TRBV6-1
j_call: TRBJ1-1
cdr3_aa: CASSRGWTGLGPTEAFF

v_call: TRBV2
j_call: TRBJ2-1
cdr3_aa: CASSPRLAGVLDEQFF

v_call: TRBV9
j_call: TRBJ2-5
cdr3_aa: CASSPQGETQYF

v_call: TRBV7-3
j_call: TRBJ2-3
cdr3_aa: CASSNSGIDTDTQYF

v_call: TRBV7-2
j_call: TRBJ1-1
cdr3_aa: CASSLGRDRGLGTEAFF

v_call: TRBV12-3/TRBV12-4
j_call: TRBJ1-6
cdr3_aa: CASSLGGLHSPLHF

v_call: TRBV5-1
j_call: TRBJ1-2
cdr3_aa: CASSRELGVVAGYTF

v_call: TRBV20-1
j_call: TRBJ1-1
cdr3_aa: CSARPTVNTEAFF

v_call: TRBV27
j_call: TRBJ1-5
cdr3_aa: CASSFSPGQPQHF

v_call: TRBV10-3
j_call: TRBJ2-3
cdr3_aa: CAISPTRDTDTQYF

v_call: TRBV7-2
j_call: TRBJ1-6
cdr3_aa: CASSLQGDNPPLHF

v_call: TRBV4-3
j_call: TRBJ1-2
cdr3_aa: CASSQLNPGQGVGYTF

v_call: TRBV12-3/TRBV12-4
j_call: TRBJ1-2
cdr3_aa: CASCGGLNYGYTF

v_call: TRBV7-9
j_call: TRBJ1-1
cdr3_aa: CASSPTVYLGAFF

v_call: TRBV5-1
j_call: TRBJ2-1
cdr3_aa: CASSRRGLQTDEQFF

v_call: TRBV10-2
j_call: TRBJ2-7
cdr3_aa: CASSGHRGSSSEQYF

v_call: TRBV18
j_call: TRBJ1-1
cdr3_aa: CASSPEEGGIAFF

v_call: TRBV3-1
j_call: TRBJ1-3
cdr3_aa: CASSQEYTSSGNTIYF

v_call: TRBV5-1
j_call: TRBJ1-1
cdr3_aa: CASSLYPSLNTEAFF

v_call: TRBV5-1
j_call: TRBJ1-1
cdr3_aa: CASSDEGVPTEAFF

v_call: TRBV7-2
j_call: TRBJ2-7
cdr3_aa: CASSLATSGTAYEQYF

v_call: TRBV29-1
j_call: TRBJ1-2
cdr3_aa: CSVAGGARTGYTF

v_call: TRBV30
j_call: TRBJ1-3
cdr3_aa: CAWNRNSGNTIYF